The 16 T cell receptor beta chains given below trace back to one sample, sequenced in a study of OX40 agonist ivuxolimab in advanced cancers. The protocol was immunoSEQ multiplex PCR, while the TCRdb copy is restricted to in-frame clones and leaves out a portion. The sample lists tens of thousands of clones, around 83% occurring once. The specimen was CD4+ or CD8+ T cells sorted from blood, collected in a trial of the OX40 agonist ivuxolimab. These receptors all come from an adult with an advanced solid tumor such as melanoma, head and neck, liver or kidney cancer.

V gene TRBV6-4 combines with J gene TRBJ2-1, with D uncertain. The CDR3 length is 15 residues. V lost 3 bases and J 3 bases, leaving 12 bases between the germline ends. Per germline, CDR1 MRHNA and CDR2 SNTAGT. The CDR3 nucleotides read TGTGCCAGCAGTGAAGGCTACCAAAGCTACAATGAGCAGTTCTTC. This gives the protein CASSEGYQSYNEQFF.

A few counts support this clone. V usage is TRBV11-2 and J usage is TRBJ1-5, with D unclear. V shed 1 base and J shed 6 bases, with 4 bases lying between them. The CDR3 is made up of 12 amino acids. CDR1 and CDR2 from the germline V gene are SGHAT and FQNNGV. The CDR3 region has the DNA TGTGCCAGCAGCTTAGTGGGTCAGCCCCAGCATTTT. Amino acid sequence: CASSLVGQPQHF.

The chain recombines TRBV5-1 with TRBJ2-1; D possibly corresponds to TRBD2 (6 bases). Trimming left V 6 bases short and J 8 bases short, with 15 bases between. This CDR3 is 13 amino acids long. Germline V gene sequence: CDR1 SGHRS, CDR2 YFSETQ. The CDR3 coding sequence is TGCGCCAGCACGTCGGAGGGTTGGCATGAGCAGTTCTTC. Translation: CASTSEGWHEQFF.

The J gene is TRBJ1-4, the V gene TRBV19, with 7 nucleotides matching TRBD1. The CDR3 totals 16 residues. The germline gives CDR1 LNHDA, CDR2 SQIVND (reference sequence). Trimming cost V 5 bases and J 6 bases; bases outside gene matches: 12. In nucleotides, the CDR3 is TGTGCCAGTAGTCCGTTAATGGGACAGCCTGATGAAAAACTGTTTTTT. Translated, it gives CASSPLMGQPDEKLFF.

DNA for the CDR3: TGTGCCAGCAGTCCGAATTTGGGAACATCTGGCTACACCTTC. Translating it yields CASSPNLGTSGYTF. The V and J genes are TRBV27 and TRBJ1-2; D is unresolved. The V end was cut by 5 bases, the J end by 7 bases, with 17 bases between. CDR3 size: 14 residues. In germline, CDR1 is MNHEY, CDR2 SMNVEV (reference sequence).

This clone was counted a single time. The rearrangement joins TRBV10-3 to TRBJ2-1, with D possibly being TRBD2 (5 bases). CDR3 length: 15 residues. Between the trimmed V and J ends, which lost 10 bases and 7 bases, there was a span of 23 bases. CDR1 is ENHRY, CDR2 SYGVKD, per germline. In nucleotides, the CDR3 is TGTGCCACCCTATCCGGGATAAGTGATGTAAATGAGCAGTTCTTC. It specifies CATLSGISDVNEQFF.

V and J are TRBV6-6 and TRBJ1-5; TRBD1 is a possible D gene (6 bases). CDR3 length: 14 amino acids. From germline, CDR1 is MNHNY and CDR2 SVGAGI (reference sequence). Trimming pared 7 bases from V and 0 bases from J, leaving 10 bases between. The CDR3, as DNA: TGTGCCAGCACCAAGGGGGTTAGCAATCAGCCCCAGCATTTT. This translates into CASTKGVSNQPQHF.

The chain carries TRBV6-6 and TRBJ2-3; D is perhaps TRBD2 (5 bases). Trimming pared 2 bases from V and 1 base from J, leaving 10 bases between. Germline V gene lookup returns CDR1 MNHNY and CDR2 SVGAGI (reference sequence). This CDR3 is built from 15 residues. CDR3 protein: CASSYTRTGTDTQYF. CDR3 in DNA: TGTGCCAGCAGTTACACTAGGACTGGCACAGATACGCAGTATTTT.

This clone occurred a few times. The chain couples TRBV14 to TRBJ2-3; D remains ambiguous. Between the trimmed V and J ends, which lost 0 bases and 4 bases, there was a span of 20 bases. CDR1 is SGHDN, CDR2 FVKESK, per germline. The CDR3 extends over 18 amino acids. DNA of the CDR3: TGTGCCAGCAGCCAAGATATAGGCCTTAGGAGTTTCGCAGATACGCAGTATTTT. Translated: CASSQDIGLRSFADTQYF. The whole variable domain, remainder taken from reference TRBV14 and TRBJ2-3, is EAGVTQFPSHSVIEKGQTVTLRCDPISGHDNLYWYRRVMGKEIKFLLHFVKESKQDESGMPNNRFLAERTGGTYSTLKVQPAELEDSGVYFCASSQDIGLRSFADTQYFGPGTRLTVL.

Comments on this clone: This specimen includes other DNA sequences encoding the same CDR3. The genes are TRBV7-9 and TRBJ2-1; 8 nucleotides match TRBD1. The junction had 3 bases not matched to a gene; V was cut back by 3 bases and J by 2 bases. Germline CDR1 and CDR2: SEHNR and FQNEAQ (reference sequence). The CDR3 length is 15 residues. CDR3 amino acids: CASSLGQVAYNEQFF. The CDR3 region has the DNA TGTGCCAGCAGCTTGGGACAGGTTGCCTACAATGAGCAGTTCTTC.

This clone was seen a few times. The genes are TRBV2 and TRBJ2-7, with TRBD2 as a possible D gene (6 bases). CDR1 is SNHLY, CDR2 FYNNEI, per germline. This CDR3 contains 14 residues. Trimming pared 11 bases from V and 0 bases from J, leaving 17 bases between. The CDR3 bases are TGTGCCGGACGCCCTAGCGAGAGCTCCTACGAGCAGTACTTC. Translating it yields CAGRPSESSYEQYF.

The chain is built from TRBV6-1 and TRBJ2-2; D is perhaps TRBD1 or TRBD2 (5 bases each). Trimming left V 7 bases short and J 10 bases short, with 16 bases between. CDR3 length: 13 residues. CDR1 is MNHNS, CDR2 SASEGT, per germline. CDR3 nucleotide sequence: TGTGCCAGCATAGGCCCCTTGGGGGAGGAGCTGTTTTTT. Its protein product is CASIGPLGEELFF.

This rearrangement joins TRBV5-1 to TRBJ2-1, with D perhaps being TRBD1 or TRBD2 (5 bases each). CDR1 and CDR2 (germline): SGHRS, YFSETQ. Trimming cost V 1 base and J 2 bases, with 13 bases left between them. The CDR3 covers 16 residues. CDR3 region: CASSLSIRGPYNEQFF. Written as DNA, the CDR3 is TGCGCCAGCAGCTTGTCGATCCGGGGCCCCTACAATGAGCAGTTCTTC.

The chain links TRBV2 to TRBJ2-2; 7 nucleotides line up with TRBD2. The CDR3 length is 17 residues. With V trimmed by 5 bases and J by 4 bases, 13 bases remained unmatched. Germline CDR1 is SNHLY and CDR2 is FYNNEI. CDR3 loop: CASSQRGLAASTGELFF. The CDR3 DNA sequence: TGTGCCAGCAGTCAAAGAGGGCTAGCGGCCTCCACCGGGGAGCTGTTTTTT.

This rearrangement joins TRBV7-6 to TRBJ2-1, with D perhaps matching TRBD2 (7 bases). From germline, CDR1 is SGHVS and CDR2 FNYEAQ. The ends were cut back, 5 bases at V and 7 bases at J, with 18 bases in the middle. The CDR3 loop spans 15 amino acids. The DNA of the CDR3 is TGTGCCAGCAGCCAGAGGGGGGGACAAAAGAATGAGCAGTTCTTC. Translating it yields CASSQRGGQKNEQFF.

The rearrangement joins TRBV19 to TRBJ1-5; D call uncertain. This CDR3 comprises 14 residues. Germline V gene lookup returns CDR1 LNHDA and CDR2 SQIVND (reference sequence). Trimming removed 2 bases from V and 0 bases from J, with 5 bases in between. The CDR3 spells CASSIRHSNQPQHF. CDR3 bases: TGTGCCAGTAGTATACGGCATAGCAATCAGCCCCAGCATTTT.